The source of this TCR beta chain is a study of blood T cell repertoires in COVID-19. Study details: From the United States, Italy and Spain came samples of acute and convalescent COVID-19. In each case, the material was cDNA or gDNA derived from T cells, B-cell-depleted T cells, or PBMCs.

This clone was seen a few times. Authors' data handling: The authors estimated nucleated cell counts from reference gene primer amplification. Profiled with immunoSEQ multiplex PCR; TCRdb holds only in-frame clones, not every one. D and trimming come from the DNA, and the V and J calls and clone size come from that table. The top ten hold around 4% of the sample, which has approximately 49,000 clones, about 83% seen once. There are 15 residues in the CDR3. Germline loops: CDR1 SGHAT, CDR2 FQNNGV. The J segment lost 7 bases and the V segment lost 3 bases, leaving 11 bases of the junction unmatched. The V call is TRBV11-2, the J call TRBJ2-5; 7 bases map to TRBD1. This receptor was identified in a man aged 45-65 years with acute or convalescent COVID-19. The specimen sequenced was peripheral blood. The DNA of the CDR3 is TGTGCCAGCAGCTTCGGGACAGATTACCGTGGGACCCAGTACTTC. Protein product: CASSFGTDYRGTQYF. The full variable domain, with the rest looked up from reference TRBV11-2 and TRBJ2-5, is EAGVAQSPRYKIIEKRQSVAFWCNPISGHATLYWYQQILGQGPKLLIQFQNNGVVDDSQLPKDRFSAERLKGVDSTLKIQPAKLEDSAVYLCASSFGTDYRGTQYFGPGTRLLVL.